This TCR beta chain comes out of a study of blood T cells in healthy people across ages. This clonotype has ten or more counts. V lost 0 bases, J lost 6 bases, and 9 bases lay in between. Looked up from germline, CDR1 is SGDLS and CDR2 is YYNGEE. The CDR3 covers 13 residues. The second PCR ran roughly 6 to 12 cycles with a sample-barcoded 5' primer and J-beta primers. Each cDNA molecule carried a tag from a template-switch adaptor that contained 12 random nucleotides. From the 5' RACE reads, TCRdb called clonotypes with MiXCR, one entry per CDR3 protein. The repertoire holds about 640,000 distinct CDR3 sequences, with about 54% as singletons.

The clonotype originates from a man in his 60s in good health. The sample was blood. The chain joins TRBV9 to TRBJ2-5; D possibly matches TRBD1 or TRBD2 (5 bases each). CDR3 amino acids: CASSVGDPQTQYF. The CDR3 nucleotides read TGTGCCAGCAGCGTAGGGGACCCTCAGACCCAGTACTTC.